This entry lists 25 T cell receptor beta chains sequenced from one sample in a study of T cell responses to AZD1222 COVID-19 vaccine. The table came from immunoSEQ multiplex PCR; TCRdb's copy has only in-frame clones and leaves some out. This sample has more than 120,000 clones, with around 83% found just once. Sequenced material: peripheral blood, taken 28 days after the second AZD1222 dose. Source of these receptors: an adult who received the AZD1222 COVID-19 vaccine.

This chain uses TRBV3-1 (or the pseudogene TRBV3-2) with TRBJ1-3, with 8 bases that match TRBD1. Trimming removed 2 bases from V and 1 base from J; junction bases left unmatched: 4. The CDR3 totals 16 residues. Germline V lookup: CDR1 LGHDT, CDR2 YNNKEL (reference sequence). CDR3 DNA: TGTGCCAGCAGCCAAACAGGGGGTAGTTCTGGAAACACCATATATTTT. Translating gives CASSQTGGSSGNTIYF.

The V gene is TRBV10-2, the J gene TRBJ2-6; D is perhaps TRBD2 (6 bases). This CDR3 is 17 amino acids long. CDR1 WSHSY and CDR2 SAAADI come from the germline V gene. The V gene lost 2 bases and the J gene lost 4 bases, with 15 bases spanning the gap. The CDR3: CASSETGRDSGANVLTF. For the CDR3, the DNA is TGCGCCAGCAGTGAGACAGGCCGGGACTCGGGGGCCAACGTCCTGACTTTC.

The chain couples TRBV30 to TRBJ2-3, with D possibly TRBD1 on 5 matching bases. The germline V gene has CDR1 GTSNPN and CDR2 SVGIG (reference sequence). V shed 3 bases and J shed 0 bases, with 7 bases lying between them. The CDR3 is 13 residues long. CDR3: CAWRQASTDTQYF. CDR3 DNA: TGTGCCTGGAGACAGGCTAGCACAGATACGCAGTATTTT.

The CDR3: CSVEWERGTDTQYF. CDR3 nucleotides: TGCAGCGTTGAGTGGGAGAGGGGCACAGATACGCAGTATTTT. The gene calls are TRBV29-1 and TRBJ2-3, with D possibly TRBD2 on 5 matching bases. Trimming cost V 3 bases and J 1 base, with 11 bases left between them. From germline, CDR1 is SQVTM and CDR2 ANQGSEA. The CDR3 spans 14 residues.

This clone showed up just a few times. This chain uses TRBV9 with TRBJ2-3; 7 bases fit TRBD2. V lost 4 bases and J lost 3; bases outside the gene matches: 11. The CDR3 is 16 residues long. CDR1 SGDLS and CDR2 YYNGEE come from the germline V gene. The CDR3 nucleotides read TGTGCCAGCAGCCCTCGTTCGGCGGGAGTAACAGATACGCAGTATTTT. Translation gives CASSPRSAGVTDTQYF.

The genes are TRBV6-5 and TRBJ1-1; maybe TRBD1 (5 bases). V was pared by 5 bases and J by 6 bases, with 10 bases between. Germline loops: CDR1 MNHEY, CDR2 SVGAGI. This CDR3 is 12 amino acids long. CDR3 sequence reads: CASSIRGAEAFF. The CDR3, as DNA: TGTGCCAGCAGTATCCGGGGGGCTGAAGCTTTCTTT.

The chain links TRBV16 to TRBJ1-5, with unresolved D. Looked up from germline, CDR1 is KGHSY and CDR2 is FQNENV. V lost 2 bases and J lost 1, with 9 bases in between. The CDR3 consists of 15 residues. Written as DNA, the CDR3 is TGTGCCAGCAGCCAAGATGGGGTCAGCAATCAGCCCCAGCATTTT. Translated: CASSQDGVSNQPQHF.

This chain joins TRBV7-9 and TRBJ1-4; D is undetermined. V was trimmed by 4 bases and J by 8 bases, leaving 11 bases between them. The CDR3 contains 13 residues. Per the germline V gene, CDR1 is SEHNR and CDR2 is FQNEAQ (reference sequence). The CDR3 DNA is TGTGCCAGCAGCTCCGAATACCGAGAAAAACTGTTTTTT. Translated: CASSSEYREKLFF.

The genes are TRBV3-1 (or the pseudogene TRBV3-2) and TRBJ1-6; possible D gene TRBD1, 6 bases. Looked up from germline, CDR1 is LGHDT and CDR2 is YNNKEL (reference sequence). CDR3 length: 14 amino acids. The V end lost 0 bases, the J end lost 9 bases, and 9 bases lay between the germline ends. CDR3 nucleotides: TGTGCCAGCAGCCAAGACAGGGGAACTTCACCCCTCCACTTT. Translating gives CASSQDRGTSPLHF.

V is TRBV7-2 and J is TRBJ2-6; no clear D gene. Germline V gives CDR1 SGHTA, CDR2 FQGNSA. V was clipped by 7 bases and J by 3 bases, with 13 bases between them. There are 15 residues in the CDR3. The chain's CDR3 is CASTLRSLGANVLTF. The CDR3 DNA reads as TGTGCCAGCACCCTCCGGAGTCTTGGGGCCAACGTCCTGACTTTC.

This rearrangement joins TRBV6-5 to TRBJ1-5; no clear D gene. V lost 6 bases, J lost 0 bases, and 12 bases lay in between. Germline V gives CDR1 MNHEY, CDR2 SVGAGI. The CDR3 is made up of 15 amino acids. CDR3 protein: CASRISRYSNQPQHF. In nucleotides, the CDR3 is TGTGCCAGCAGGATTTCGAGGTATAGCAATCAGCCCCAGCATTTT.

The V and J genes are TRBV10-2 and TRBJ1-2; D is undetermined. In germline, CDR1 is WSHSY, CDR2 SAAADI. Trimming stripped 4 bases from V and 7 bases from J, with 7 bases between. This CDR3 is built from 11 residues. CDR3 nucleotide sequence: TGCGCCAGCAGTGGGGGAGGTGGCTACACCTTC. It yields the protein CASSGGGGYTF.

The rearrangement joins TRBV6-2 or TRBV6-3 to TRBJ2-5, with D tentatively TRBD1 or TRBD2 (5 bases each). CDR3 size: 19 residues. V was trimmed by 0 bases and J by 1 base, leaving 21 bases between them. Per the germline V gene, CDR1 is MNHEY and CDR2 is SVGEGT. The CDR3 here is CASSYSVALSPGTQETQYF. The CDR3 DNA follows: TGTGCCAGCAGTTACTCGGTAGCTTTAAGTCCGGGGACCCAAGAGACCCAGTACTTC.

The chain links TRBV3-1 (or the pseudogene TRBV3-2) to TRBJ2-7; unclear D gene. Germline CDR1 is LGHDT and CDR2 is YNNKEL (reference sequence). Trimming removed 3 bases at V and 6 bases at J, with 12 bases between. The CDR3 totals 13 residues. The CDR3 loop is CASSHSNTGEQYF. For the CDR3, the DNA is TGTGCCAGCAGCCACTCGAACACCGGCGAGCAGTACTTC.

The chain links TRBV3-1 (or the pseudogene TRBV3-2) to TRBJ1-6, with TRBD1 identical over 8 bases. The CDR3 is 15 amino acids. V was pared by 3 bases and J by 6 bases, with 4 bases of the junction left unmatched. CDR1 and CDR2 (germline): LGHDT, YNNKEL (reference sequence). The CDR3 nucleotides read TGTGCCAGCAGCCAGGCCGGGACAGGTAATTCACCCCTCCACTTT. This translates into CASSQAGTGNSPLHF.

This chain links TRBV5-5 with TRBJ1-2; 7 bases are shared with TRBD1. There are 14 residues in the CDR3. Germline loops: CDR1 SGHKS, CDR2 YYEKEE (reference sequence). Trimming took 5 bases from V and 6 from J; bases not matched to a gene: 10. CDR3 residues: CASRNTGAIDGYTF. The CDR3 DNA reads TGTGCCAGCAGAAATACAGGGGCGATCGATGGCTACACCTTC.

V gene TRBV6-6 combines with J gene TRBJ1-1; D gene unclear. Germline CDR1 and CDR2: MNHNY and SVGAGI (reference sequence). V lost 2 bases and J lost 6, with 7 bases in between. The CDR3 is 12 residues long. CDR3 sequence reads: CASSYNAAEAFF. The CDR3 region has the DNA TGTGCCAGCAGTTACAATGCAGCTGAAGCTTTCTTT.

The V and J genes are TRBV28 and TRBJ1-5; D remains unclear. The germline CDR1 and CDR2 sequences are MDHEN and SYDVKM. The CDR3 runs 11 residues. V lost 3 bases and J lost 11, with 8 bases in between. Here the CDR3 reads CASSLARSQHF. In nucleotides, the CDR3 is TGTGCCAGCAGTTTGGCCCGGTCCCAGCATTTT.

The chain uses TRBV25-1 and TRBJ1-1; D remains ambiguous. CDR1 is MGHDK and CDR2 is SYGVNS in the germline V gene. Trimming removed 6 bases at V and 7 bases at J, with 15 bases between. There are 13 residues in the CDR3. CDR3 region: CASSTVGLVEAFF. CDR3 sequence (DNA): TGTGCCAGCAGCACGGTGGGCTTGGTTGAAGCTTTCTTT.

This clone was seen just once. The chain employs TRBV30 and TRBJ2-7; D perhaps matches TRBD2 (6 bases). V was pared by 0 bases and J by 4 bases, with 7 bases between. The germline gives CDR1 GTSNPN, CDR2 SVGIG (reference sequence). CDR3 length equals 12 residues. In nucleotides, the CDR3 is TGTGCCTGGAGTGTACTAGCTTACGAGCAGTACTTC. Encoded protein: CAWSVLAYEQYF.

This clone was counted between two and nine times. The V and J genes are TRBV7-9 and TRBJ1-3, with D perhaps TRBD1 (5 bases). The germline V gene has CDR1 SEHNR and CDR2 FQNEAQ (reference sequence). V was shortened by 5 bases and J by 0 bases, with 11 bases between the two germline ends. The CDR3 contains 15 residues. The CDR3 coding sequence is TGTGCCAGCAGCCCCTGGGGGAGCTCTGGAAACACCATATATTTT. This translates into CASSPWGSSGNTIYF.

The rearrangement uses TRBV14 and TRBJ2-3; D unresolved. CDR3 length: 13 residues. V lost 4 bases, J lost 2 bases, and 7 bases lay in between. CDR1 SGHDN and CDR2 FVKESK come from the germline V gene. The CDR3: CASSLLSTDTQYF. The CDR3 DNA is TGTGCCAGCAGCCTCCTATCCACAGATACGCAGTATTTT.

The chain links TRBV2 to TRBJ2-7; possibly TRBD1 for D (7 bases). V was cut by 6 bases and J by 4 bases, with 16 bases left in between. Germline CDR1 and CDR2: SNHLY and FYNNEI. This CDR3 spans 14 amino acids. The CDR3 region has the DNA TGTGCCAGCAGGGCAGGGGGGTGGTCATACGAGCAGTACTTC. Translation gives CASRAGGWSYEQYF.

This sequence joins TRBV9 and TRBJ1-1; perhaps TRBD1 as D (6 bases). Trimming cost V 0 bases and J 7 bases, with 10 bases left between them. The CDR3 contains 13 residues. The germline CDR1 and CDR2 sequences are SGDLS and YYNGEE. CDR3 loop: CASSVGVGGEAFF. CDR3 DNA: TGTGCCAGCAGCGTAGGGGTAGGGGGTGAAGCTTTCTTT.

The chain combines TRBV7-9 with TRBJ2-7; 14 bases match TRBD2. This CDR3 region has 14 residues. Germline CDR1 is SEHNR and CDR2 is FQNEAQ (reference sequence). J was trimmed by 5 bases and V by 7 bases; bases with no gene match: 4. The CDR3, as DNA: TGTGCCAGCAACATGGGACTAGCGGGAGACGAGCAGTACTTC. Translated: CASNMGLAGDEQYF.